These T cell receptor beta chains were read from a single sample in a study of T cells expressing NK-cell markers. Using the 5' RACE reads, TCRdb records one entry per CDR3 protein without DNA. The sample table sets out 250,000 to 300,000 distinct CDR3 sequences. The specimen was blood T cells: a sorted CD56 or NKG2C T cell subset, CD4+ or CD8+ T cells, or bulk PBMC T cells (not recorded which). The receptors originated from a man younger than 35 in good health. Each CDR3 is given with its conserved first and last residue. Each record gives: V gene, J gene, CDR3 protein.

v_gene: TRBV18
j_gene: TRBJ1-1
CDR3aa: CASSPRRDLNTEAFF

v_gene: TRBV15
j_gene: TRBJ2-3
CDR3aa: CATSRATGTGDTQYF

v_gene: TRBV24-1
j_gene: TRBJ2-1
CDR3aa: CATSDFPGAYDEQFF

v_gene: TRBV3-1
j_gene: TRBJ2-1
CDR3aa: CASSNDAGKTAYNEQFF

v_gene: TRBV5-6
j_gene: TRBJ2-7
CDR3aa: CASSLGQREQYF

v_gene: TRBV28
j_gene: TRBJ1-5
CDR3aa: CASRNRDIGNQPQHF

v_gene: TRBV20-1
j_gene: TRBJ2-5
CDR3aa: CSARDFGDPTQETQYF

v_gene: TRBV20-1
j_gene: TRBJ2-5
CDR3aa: CSARRGGALKRETQYF

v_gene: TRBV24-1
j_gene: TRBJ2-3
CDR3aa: CATSDQRLAADTQYF

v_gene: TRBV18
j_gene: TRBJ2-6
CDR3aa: CASSPPASGANVLTF

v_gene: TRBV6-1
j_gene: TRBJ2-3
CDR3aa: CASRNSGASTDTQYF

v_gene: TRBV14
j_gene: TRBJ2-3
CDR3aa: CASSQFRTSTDTQYF

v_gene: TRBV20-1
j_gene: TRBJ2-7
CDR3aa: CSASNSYEQYF

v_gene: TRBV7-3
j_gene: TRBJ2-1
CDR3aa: CASSPGLSLNNEQFF

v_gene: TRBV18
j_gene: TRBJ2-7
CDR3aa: CASSPKDSSYEQYF

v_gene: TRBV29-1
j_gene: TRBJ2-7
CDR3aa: CSATVESYEQYF

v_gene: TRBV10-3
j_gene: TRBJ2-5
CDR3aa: CAISGKATTFQETQYF

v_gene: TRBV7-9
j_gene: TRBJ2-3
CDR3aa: CASSTDRGSDTQYF

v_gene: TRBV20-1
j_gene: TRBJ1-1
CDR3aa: CSASLRAGTEAFF

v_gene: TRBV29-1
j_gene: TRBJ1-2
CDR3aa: CSVGEGRYGYTF

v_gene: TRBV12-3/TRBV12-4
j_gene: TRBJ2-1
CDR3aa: CASSLVQGNGFF

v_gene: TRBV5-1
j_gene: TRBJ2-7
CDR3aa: CASSIDRDRFYEQYF

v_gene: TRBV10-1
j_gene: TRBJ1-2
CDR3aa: CASSADREDGYTF

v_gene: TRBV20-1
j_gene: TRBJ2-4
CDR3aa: CSATTGLIAKNIQYF

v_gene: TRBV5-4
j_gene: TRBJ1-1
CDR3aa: CASSPTPADLNTEAFF

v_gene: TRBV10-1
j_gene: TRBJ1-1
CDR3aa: CASSAGVGEAFF

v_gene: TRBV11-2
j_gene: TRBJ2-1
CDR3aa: CASISGAHTNEQFF